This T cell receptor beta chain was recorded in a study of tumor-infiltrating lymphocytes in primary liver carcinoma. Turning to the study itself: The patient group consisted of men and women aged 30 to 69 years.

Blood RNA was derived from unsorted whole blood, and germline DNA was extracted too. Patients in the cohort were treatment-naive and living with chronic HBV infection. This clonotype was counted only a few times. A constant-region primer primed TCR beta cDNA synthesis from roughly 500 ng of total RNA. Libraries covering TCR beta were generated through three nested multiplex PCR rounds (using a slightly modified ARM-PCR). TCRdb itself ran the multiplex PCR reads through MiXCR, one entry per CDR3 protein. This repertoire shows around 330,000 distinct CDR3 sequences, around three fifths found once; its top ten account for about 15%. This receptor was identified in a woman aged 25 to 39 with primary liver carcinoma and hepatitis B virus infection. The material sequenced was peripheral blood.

The CDR3 nucleotides are TGTGCCAGCAGCCTCGACAGCAGGGGCTACACCTTC. It translates to CASSLDSRGYTF. The J gene is TRBJ1-2, the V gene TRBV11-2; tentatively, D is TRBD1 (5 bases). The CDR3 loop spans 12 amino acids. V shed 5 bases and J shed 8 bases, with 12 bases lying between them. The germline V gene encodes CDR1 SGHAT and CDR2 FQNNGV.